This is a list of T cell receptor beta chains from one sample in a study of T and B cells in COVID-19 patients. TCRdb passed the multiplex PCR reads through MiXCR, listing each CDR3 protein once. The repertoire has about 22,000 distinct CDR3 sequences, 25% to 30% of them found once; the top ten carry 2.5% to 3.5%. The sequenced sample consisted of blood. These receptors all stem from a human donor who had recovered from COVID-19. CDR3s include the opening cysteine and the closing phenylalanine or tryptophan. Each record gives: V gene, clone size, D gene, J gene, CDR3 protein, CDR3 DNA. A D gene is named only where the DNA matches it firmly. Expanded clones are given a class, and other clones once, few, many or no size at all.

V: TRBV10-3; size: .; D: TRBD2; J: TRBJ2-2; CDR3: CAISEWVAGGDTGELFF; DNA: TGTGCCATCAGTGAGTGGGTAGCGGGAGGCGACACCGGGGAGCTGTTTTTT
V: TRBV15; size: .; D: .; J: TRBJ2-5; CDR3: CATSRGLEGQETQYF; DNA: TGTGCCACCAGCAGAGGTCTAGAAGGGCAAGAGACCCAGTACTTC
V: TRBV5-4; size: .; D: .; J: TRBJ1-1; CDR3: CASIDAGYGAFF; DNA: TGTGCCAGCATCGACGCAGGGTACGGAGCTTTCTTT
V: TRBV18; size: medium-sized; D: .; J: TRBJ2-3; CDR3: CASSPVGTDTQYF; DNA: TGTGCCAGCTCACCGGTGGGCACAGATACGCAGTATTTT
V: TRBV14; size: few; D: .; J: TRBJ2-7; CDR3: CASSPRGRDLYEQYF; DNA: TGTGCCAGCAGCCCCCGGGGCCGGGATCTTTACGAGCAGTACTTC
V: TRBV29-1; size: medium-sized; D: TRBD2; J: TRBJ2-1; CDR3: CSVDEGLAGGPGNEQFF; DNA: TGCAGCGTTGATGAGGGGCTAGCGGGGGGGCCGGGCAATGAGCAGTTCTTC
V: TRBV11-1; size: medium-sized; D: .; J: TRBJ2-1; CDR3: CASRQIEGHEQFF; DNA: TGTGCCAGCAGACAAATAGAGGGCCATGAGCAGTTCTTC
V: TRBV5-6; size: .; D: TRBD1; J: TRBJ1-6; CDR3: CASSLGTGGYSPLHF; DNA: TGTGCCAGCAGCTTGGGGACAGGGGGCTATTCACCCCTCCACTTT
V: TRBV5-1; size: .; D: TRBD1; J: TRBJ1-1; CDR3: CASSVRDRGAAEAFF; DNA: TGCGCCAGCAGCGTTCGGGACAGGGGTGCCGCTGAAGCTTTCTTT
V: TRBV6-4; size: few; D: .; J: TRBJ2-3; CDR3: CASSVLGGSTDTQYF; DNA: TGTGCCAGCAGTGTTTTAGGAGGGAGCACAGATACGCAGTATTTT
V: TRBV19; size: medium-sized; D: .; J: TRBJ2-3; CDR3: CASTQGIRTDTQYF; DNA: TGTGCCAGCACTCAGGGGATCAGAACAGATACGCAGTATTTT
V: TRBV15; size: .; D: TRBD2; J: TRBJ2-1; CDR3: CATSRVRTSGSSYNEQFF; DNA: TGTGCCACCAGCAGAGTTCGGACTAGCGGGAGCTCCTACAATGAGCAGTTCTTC
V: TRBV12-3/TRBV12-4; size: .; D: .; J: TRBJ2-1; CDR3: CASSFVSVGDEQFF; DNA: TGTGCCAGCAGTTTCGTATCGGTTGGGGATGAGCAGTTCTTC
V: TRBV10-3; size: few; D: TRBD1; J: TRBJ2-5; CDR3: CAISGDRGWGQETQYF; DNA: TGTGCCATCAGTGGCGACAGGGGGTGGGGACAAGAGACCCAGTACTTC
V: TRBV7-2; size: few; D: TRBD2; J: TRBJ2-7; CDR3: CASSLVGTSDYEQYF; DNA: TGTGCCAGCAGCTTAGTTGGGACTAGCGACTACGAGCAGTACTTC
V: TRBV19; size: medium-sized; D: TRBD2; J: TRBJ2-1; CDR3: CASSTLAGAQDEQFF; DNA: TGTGCCAGTAGTACACTAGCGGGAGCCCAGGATGAGCAGTTCTTC
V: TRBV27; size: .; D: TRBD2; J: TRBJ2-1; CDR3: CASSPQLAGNEQFF; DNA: TGTGCCAGCAGTCCCCAACTAGCGGGCAATGAGCAGTTCTTC
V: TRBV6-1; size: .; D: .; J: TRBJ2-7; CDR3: CASNLDSSYEQYF; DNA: TGTGCCAGCAATCTCGACAGCTCCTACGAGCAGTACTTC